This T cell receptor (beta chain) was retrieved from a study of control samples from healthy donors and cancer patients. Trimming cost V 6 bases and J 3 bases; bases outside gene matches: 5. Germline loops: CDR1 SEHNR, CDR2 FQNEAQ (reference sequence). The CDR3 has 13 residues. Here immunoSEQ multiplex PCR was the method, and the copy in TCRdb shows in-frame clones only, minus some. The table has 100,000 to 150,000 clones, 75% to 95% seen once. Sequences were obtained from blood. V and J are TRBV7-9 and TRBJ2-7; 7 positions agree with TRBD1. This TCR was sampled from a man aged 35-49 years in good health. This CDR3 reads CASSPQGHYEQYF. Written as DNA, the CDR3 is TGTGCCAGCAGTCCACAGGGGCACTACGAGCAGTACTTC.